These 26 T cell receptor beta chains originate from one sample sequenced in a study of regulatory T cells in long-lasting Graves disease. Time point in this sample: newly diagnosed GD, antithyroid drugs for less than 3 months. PBMC-derived RNA was used for the TCR library. Investigators prepared the TCR beta libraries by applying iRepertoire HTBI primers and Arm-PCR of CDR3 regions. A single record per CDR3 protein comes from TCRdb applying MiXCR to the multiplex PCR reads. The sample records roughly 510,000 distinct CDR3 sequences, about 16% being singletons. The same data also went into a second study, on T cells in Graves' hyperthyroidism and ophthalmopathy.

The sample was peripheral blood mononuclear cells (PBMCs), taken at new diagnosis, from a patient treated with antithyroid drugs. All receptors derive from a man between 18 and 35 years old with Graves disease.

The chain combines TRBV7-3 with TRBJ1-5, with 12 bases identical to TRBD1. The V gene's germline CDR1 is SGHTA and CDR2 FQGTGA. This CDR3 comprises 17 residues. V lost 3 bases to trimming and J lost 2 bases; unmatched junction nucleotides: 5. The CDR3 region has the DNA TGTGCCAGCAGCTTTGAGGGACAGGGGGCGCGCAATCAGCCCCAGCATTTT. Amino acid sequence: CASSFEGQGARNQPQHF.

The chain has TRBV30 and TRBJ2-2; possible D gene TRBD1, 6 bases. The CDR3 sequence is 15 residues long. The germline gives CDR1 GTSNPN, CDR2 SVGIG (reference sequence). The germline V and J ends were trimmed by 2 bases and 2 bases, with 12 bases remaining between them. Here the CDR3 DNA reads TGTGCCTGGAGTTACAGGGCTCTAAACACCGGGGAGCTGTTTTTT. It codes for CAWSYRALNTGELFF.

In the case of this clonotype: One base away lies a much larger clone, so this may be a sequencing read error. The CDR3 end shows no conserved phenylalanine or tryptophan, and so a read error is likely. The J gene is TRBJ2-4, the V gene TRBV13; 9 bases are a match to TRBD2. CDR3 size: 18 residues. Germline trimming cut 5 bases from V and 9 bases from J; bases unmatched to any gene: 20. CDR1 is PRHDT, CDR2 FYEKMQ, per germline (reference sequence). This CDR3 is CASSKPLGAGGERVIQYL. The CDR3 DNA reads as TGTGCCAGCAGCAAACCCCTAGGAGCGGGAGGTGAGAGGGTCATTCAGTACTTG.

This clonotype appeared a few times. The CDR3 nucleotides are TGCAGTGCTAGACGAGAGGAAGAGTATTTT. Its protein is CSARREEEYF. The V call is TRBV20-1, the J call TRBJ2-3; D unresolved. The CDR3 is 10 amino acids. The ends were cut back, 2 bases at V and 13 bases at J, with 10 bases in the middle. Germline loops: CDR1 DFQATT, CDR2 SNEGSKA (reference sequence).

This rearrangement joins TRBV27 to TRBJ1-2; 8 nucleotides match TRBD1. The V and J ends lost 4 bases and 0 bases, in that order; junction bases with no gene match: 7. The CDR3 length is 16 residues. The germline V gene has CDR1 MNHEY and CDR2 SMNVEV (reference sequence). The CDR3 sequence: CASSSLGQGANYGYTF. In DNA, the CDR3 is TGTGCCAGCAGTTCCCTCGGACAGGGAGCTAACTATGGCTACACCTTC.

This clonotype was recorded many times. CDR3 region: CAWKASGTETQYF. The CDR3 DNA reads as TGTGCCTGGAAGGCTAGCGGGACAGAGACCCAGTACTTC. The gene calls are TRBV30 and TRBJ2-5, with 9 bases matching TRBD2. V shed 4 bases, J shed 4 bases, and the junction held 4 bases outside the gene matches. The CDR3 runs to 13 residues. CDR1 is GTSNPN and CDR2 is SVGIG in the germline V gene (reference sequence).

This clonotype was counted only a few times. The CDR3 here is CSAQNIGASGLLGQETQYF. CDR3 nucleotide sequence: TGCAGTGCGCAAAACATAGGGGCTAGCGGGCTATTAGGACAAGAGACCCAGTACTTC. The chain couples TRBV20-1 to TRBJ2-5; TRBD2 aligns across 8 bases. The CDR3 runs 19 residues. J lost 2 bases, V lost 6 bases, and 23 bases had no gene match. Germline CDR1 DFQATT, CDR2 SNEGSKA (reference sequence).

Concerning this clonotype itself: This clone may be a read error of a much larger clone one base away. The chain recombines TRBV18 with TRBJ2-5; D gene uncertain. This CDR3 is 13 amino acids long. CDR1 is KGHSH, CDR2 LQKENI, per germline. The chain's CDR3 is CASPPRDQETQYF. The DNA for the CDR3 is TGTGCCAGCCCACCACGGGACCAAGAGACCCAGTACTTC.

This clonotype was picked up a small number of times. CDR3 in amino acids: CATSDHRGSTGNTIYF. The CDR3 DNA is TGTGCCACCAGTGACCACAGGGGTAGCACTGGAAACACCATATATTTT. This chain connects TRBV24-1 to TRBJ1-3, with 7 bases matching TRBD1. V lost 4 bases to trimming and J lost 2 bases; unmatched junction nucleotides: 7. The CDR3 contains 16 residues. Germline CDR1 reads KGHDR; CDR2 reads SFDVKD.

This clonotype has more than one count but fewer than ten. The chain recombines TRBV5-1 with TRBJ2-5, with TRBD2 identical over 11 bases. CDR3 length: 16 amino acids. The ends lost 5 bases at V and 5 bases at J; junction bases unmatched: 11. Germline CDR1 and CDR2: SGHRS and YFSETQ. In DNA, the CDR3 is TGCGCCAGCAGATCGCGCCCGACTAGCGGGATGGAGACCCAGTACTTC. Its protein product is CASRSRPTSGMETQYF.

This clonotype was detected ten times or more. The rearrangement links TRBV5-1 to TRBJ2-3; 9 bases are a match to TRBD1. This CDR3 spans 15 amino acids. V lost 4 bases to trimming and J lost 2 bases; unmatched junction nucleotides: 5. Germline V gene lookup returns CDR1 SGHRS and CDR2 YFSETQ. CDR3 in amino acids: CASSRTGDYTDTQYF. CDR3 bases: TGCGCCAGCAGCCGGACAGGGGATTACACAGATACGCAGTATTTT.

This clonotype has at least ten counts. V and J are TRBV11-2 and TRBJ1-2; 9 bases line up with TRBD1. The germline V gene has CDR1 SGHAT and CDR2 FQNNGV. Losses at the gene ends were 5 bases for V and 6 bases for J; bases not matched to a gene: 4. CDR3 length: 13 amino acids. The CDR3 here is CASSAGQGDGYTF. The CDR3 coding sequence is TGTGCCAGCAGCGCGGGACAGGGCGATGGCTACACCTTC.

This clonotype was seen ten or more times. V and J are TRBV12-3 or TRBV12-4 and TRBJ2-7; 8 bases match TRBD1. CDR3 length equals 15 residues. V shed 7 bases, J shed 3 bases, and the junction held 11 bases outside the gene matches. DNA for the CDR3: TGTGCCAGCACCCCTGGGGACAGGAGACACTACGAGCAGTACTTC. This sequence encodes CASTPGDRRHYEQYF.

This clonotype was counted ten times or more. The chain has TRBV7-9 and TRBJ2-7, with TRBD1 as a possible D gene (6 bases). CDR1 and CDR2 from the germline V gene are SEHNR and FQNEAQ (reference sequence). The V end lost 5 bases, the J end lost 0 bases, and 11 bases lay between the germline ends. The CDR3 covers 14 residues. CDR3 sequence reads: CASSPRTASYEQYF. The CDR3 region has the DNA TGTGCCAGCAGCCCGAGGACAGCCTCCTACGAGCAGTACTTC.

This clonotype was found many times. This chain uses TRBV10-3 with TRBJ1-1; the D gene is possibly TRBD1 (5 bases). The CDR3 is made up of 14 amino acids. V was pared by 6 bases and J by 0 bases, with 11 bases between. Germline V gives CDR1 ENHRY, CDR2 SYGVKD. This CDR3 is CAISREWVNTEAFF. Here the CDR3 DNA reads TGTGCCATCAGCAGGGAGTGGGTGAACACTGAAGCTTTCTTT.

This clonotype was detected only a few times. The chain carries TRBV7-9 and TRBJ2-1; unclear D gene. CDR1 SEHNR and CDR2 FQNEAQ come from the germline V gene (reference sequence). The CDR3 runs to 14 residues. The V end lost 3 bases, the J end lost 5 bases, and 11 bases lay between the germline ends. This CDR3 reads CASSFVGFDNEQFF. In DNA, the CDR3 is TGTGCCAGCAGCTTCGTAGGTTTCGACAATGAGCAGTTCTTC.

This clonotype was seen only a few times. This chain links TRBV20-1 with TRBJ2-7; possible D gene TRBD2, 5 bases. The CDR3 runs to 13 residues. V was cut by 2 bases and J by 2 bases, with 10 bases left in between. Germline V gene data show CDR1 as DFQATT and CDR2 as SNEGSKA (reference sequence). The CDR3 nucleotides read TGCAGTGCTAGAAAGGACTCCCCCTACGAGCAGTACTTC. Its translation is CSARKDSPYEQYF.

This clonotype was picked up many times. The chain recombines TRBV28 with TRBJ2-3; D may be TRBD2 (7 bases). The V and J ends lost 7 bases and 2 bases respectively, with 16 bases between them. CDR1 is MDHEN and CDR2 is SYDVKM in the germline V gene. The CDR3 sequence is 15 residues long. In DNA, the CDR3 is TGTGCCAGCAACCGAGGGGAGGGGGACACAGATACGCAGTATTTT. Protein sequence: CASNRGEGDTDTQYF.

A few counts support this clonotype. The chain is built from TRBV5-1 and TRBJ2-5; D is unclear. The CDR3 has 15 residues. Per the germline V gene, CDR1 is SGHRS and CDR2 is YFSETQ. V was clipped by 1 base and J by 1 base, with 11 bases between them. This CDR3 is CASSLRSASQETQYF. DNA of the CDR3: TGCGCCAGCAGCTTGAGGTCGGCTAGCCAAGAGACCCAGTACTTC. Full variable domain (rest looked up from reference TRBV5-1 and TRBJ2-5): KAGVTQTPRYLIKTRGQQVTLSCSPISGHRSVSWYQQTPGQGLQFLFEYFSETQRNKGNFPGRFSGRQFSNSRSEMNVSTLELGDSALYLCASSLRSASQETQYFGPGTRLLVL.

Details on this clonotype: A read error likely explains this, since a far larger clone differs by one base. This CDR3 is CASSLEGTSGRFYNEQSF. As DNA, the CDR3 is TGTGCCAGCAGCTTAGAAGGGACTAGCGGGAGGTTCTACAATGAGCAGTCCTTC. The chain employs TRBV7-2 and TRBJ2-1, with TRBD2 matching 15 bases. There are 18 residues in the CDR3. Germline V gene lookup returns CDR1 SGHTA and CDR2 FQGNSA.

The genes are TRBV4-1 and TRBJ2-7; D not certain. The CDR3 sequence is 14 residues long. The V end lost 0 bases, the J end lost 0 bases, and 6 bases lay between the germline ends. Germline V gene data show CDR1 as MGHRA and CDR2 as YSYEKL. CDR3 sequence: CASSQERYSYEQYF. Written as DNA, the CDR3 is TGCGCCAGCAGCCAAGAACGCTACTCCTACGAGCAGTACTTC.

There are a few counts of this clonotype. The rearrangement uses TRBV9 and TRBJ2-2; tentative D call: TRBD1 (6 bases). Germline CDR1 is SGDLS and CDR2 is YYNGEE. Trimming left V 6 bases short and J 0 bases short, with 12 bases between. CDR3 size: 15 residues. As DNA, the CDR3 is TGTGCCAGCACCAGGGGCCAAACGAACACCGGGGAGCTGTTTTTT. Protein product: CASTRGQTNTGELFF. Combining the CDR3 with reference TRBV9 and TRBJ2-2 gives the whole variable domain DSGVTQTPKHLITATGQRVTLRCSPRSGDLSVYWYQQSLDQGLQFLIQYYNGEERAKGNILERFSAQQFPDLHSELNLSSLELGDSALYFCASTRGQTNTGELFFGEGSRLTVL.

This clonotype occurred many times. The chain joins TRBV7-9 to TRBJ2-1; the D gene is possibly TRBD2 (5 bases). CDR1 and CDR2 (germline): SEHNR, FQNEAQ (reference sequence). V lost 3 bases and J 3 bases, leaving 15 bases between the germline ends. The CDR3 has 16 amino acids. CDR3 region: CASSFSGNYIYNEQFF. The CDR3 DNA sequence: TGTGCCAGCAGCTTTTCGGGGAACTATATCTACAATGAGCAGTTCTTC.

V and J are TRBV3-1 and TRBJ2-7; D unresolved. The CDR3 covers 12 residues. Germline-derived CDR1 and CDR2 are LGHDT and YNNKEL (reference sequence). V was trimmed by 0 bases and J by 7 bases, leaving 7 bases between them. DNA for the CDR3: TGTGCCAGCAGCCAAGACTCCGGGGAGCAGTACTTC. Residues: CASSQDSGEQYF.

This sequence joins TRBV7-9 and TRBJ1-2; D remains unclear. Germline values: CDR1 SEHNR, CDR2 FQNEAQ (reference sequence). Trimming pared 1 base from V and 4 bases from J, leaving 16 bases between. This CDR3 comprises 16 residues. CDR3 DNA: TGTGCCAGCAGCTTAGATTTCCCCAACAGATTCTATGGCTACACCTTC. Its translation is CASSLDFPNRFYGYTF.

This clonotype appeared a few times. The V and J genes are TRBV27 and TRBJ1-2; TRBD1 might be the D (6 bases). Germline-derived CDR1 and CDR2 are MNHEY and SMNVEV (reference sequence). This CDR3 is 18 amino acids long. Trimming left V 0 bases short and J 8 bases short, with 25 bases between. Here the CDR3 DNA reads TGTGCCAGCAGTTTATCCTCGCGACGAGAGGACAGTCTCCAGGGCTACACCTTC. Translation: CASSLSSRREDSLQGYTF.